This TCR beta chain was profiled in a study of blood T cell repertoires in COVID-19. Study summary: Samples of COVID-19 (acute and convalescent) were obtained from the United States, Italy and Spain.

Sequencing used immunoSEQ multiplex PCR; TCRdb keeps in-frame clones, though not all of them. The sample lists roughly 120,000 clones; about 84% were seen once. The source of this sequence is a woman aged 55-75 years with acute or convalescent COVID-19. Specimen: peripheral blood.

The DNA of the CDR3 is TGTGCCAGCAGCCCCTACCCGGGAGATACGCAGTATTTT. The encoded protein is CASSPYPGDTQYF. The V call is TRBV3-1 (or the pseudogene TRBV3-2), the J call TRBJ2-3; no clear D. CDR3 length: 13 residues. The germline V gene encodes CDR1 LGHDT and CDR2 YNNKEL (reference sequence). Trimming took off 4 bases at V and 5 bases at J, with 10 bases between the two ends.